This T cell receptor beta chain was documented in a study of T cell repertoires in cytomegalovirus infection. TCRdb re-called the reads with MiXCR, one entry per CDR3 protein. This table holds approximately 100,000 distinct CDR3 sequences, 29% found once. The CDR3 totals 20 residues. The V and J ends lost 7 bases and 1 base, in that order; junction bases with no gene match: 21. The sample holds a few counts of this clonotype. The antigen remains undetermined. This material consisted of CD8+ T cells from cultured PBMCs, taken from culture after CMV antigen stimulation. This clonotype originated in a human donor in good health (CMV status not recorded). Some clones in this sample may be carry-over from other donors' samples. The chain couples TRBV12-3 or TRBV12-4 to TRBJ2-5, with 10 bases aligning to TRBD2. This chain's CDR3 is CASTRWLLAGVPLPQETQYF. The DNA for the CDR3 is TGTGCCAGCACTCGATGGTTGCTAGCGGGGGTCCCGTTACCCCAAGAGACCCAGTACTTC.